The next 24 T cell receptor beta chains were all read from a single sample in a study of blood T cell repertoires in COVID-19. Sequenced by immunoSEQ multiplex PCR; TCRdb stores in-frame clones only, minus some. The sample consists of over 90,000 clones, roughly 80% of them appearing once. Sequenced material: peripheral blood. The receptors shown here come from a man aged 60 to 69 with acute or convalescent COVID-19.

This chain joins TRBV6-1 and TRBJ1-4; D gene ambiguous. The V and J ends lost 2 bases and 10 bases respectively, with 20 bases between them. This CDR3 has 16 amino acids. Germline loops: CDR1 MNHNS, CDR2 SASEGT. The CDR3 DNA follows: TGTGCCAGCAGTGAAAATTCGGCCTCGGTCAGCGGAAAACTGTTTTTT. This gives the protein CASSENSASVSGKLFF.

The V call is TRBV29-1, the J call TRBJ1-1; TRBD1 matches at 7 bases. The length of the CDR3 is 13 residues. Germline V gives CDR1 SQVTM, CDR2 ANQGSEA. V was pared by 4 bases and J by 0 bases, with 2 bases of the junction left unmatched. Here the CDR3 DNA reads TGCAGCGTTGCGGGACAGATGAACACTGAAGCTTTCTTT. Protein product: CSVAGQMNTEAFF.

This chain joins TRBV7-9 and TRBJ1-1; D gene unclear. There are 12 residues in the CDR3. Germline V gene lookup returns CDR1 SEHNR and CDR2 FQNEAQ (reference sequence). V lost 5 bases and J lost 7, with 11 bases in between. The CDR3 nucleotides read TGTGCCAGCAGCCGCGGGTCCGGTGAAGCTTTCTTT. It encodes CASSRGSGEAFF.

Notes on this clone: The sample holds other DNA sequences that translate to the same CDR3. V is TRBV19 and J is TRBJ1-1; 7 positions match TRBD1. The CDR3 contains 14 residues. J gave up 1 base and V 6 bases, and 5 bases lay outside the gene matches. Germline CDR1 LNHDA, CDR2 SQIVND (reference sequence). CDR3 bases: TGTGCCAGTAGCCCAGGGGGGAGGAACACTGAAGCTTTCTTT. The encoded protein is CASSPGGRNTEAFF.

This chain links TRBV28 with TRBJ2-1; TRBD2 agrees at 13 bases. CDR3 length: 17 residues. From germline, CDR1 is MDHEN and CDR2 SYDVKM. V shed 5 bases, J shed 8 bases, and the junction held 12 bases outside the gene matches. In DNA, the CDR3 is TGTGCCAGCAGTCCGGAACGACTAGCGGGAGGTGTCGATGAGCAGTTCTTC. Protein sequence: CASSPERLAGGVDEQFF.

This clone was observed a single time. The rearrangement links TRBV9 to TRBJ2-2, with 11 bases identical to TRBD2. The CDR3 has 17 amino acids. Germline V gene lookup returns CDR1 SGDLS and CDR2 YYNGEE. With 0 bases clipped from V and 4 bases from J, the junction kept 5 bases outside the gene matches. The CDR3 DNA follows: TGTGCCAGCAGCGTAGTAGCGGGGGGGCCGGGCACCGGGGAGCTGTTTTTT. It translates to CASSVVAGGPGTGELFF.

The CDR3 loop is CASSQPTSTGIGEKLFF. Written as DNA, the CDR3 is TGTGCCAGCAGCCAACCAACTTCGACAGGAATAGGTGAAAAACTGTTTTTT. V and J are TRBV3-1 (or the pseudogene TRBV3-2) and TRBJ1-4; D possibly corresponds to TRBD1 (6 bases). V lost 2 bases and J 7 bases, leaving 20 bases between the germline ends. The length of the CDR3 is 17 residues. The germline CDR1 and CDR2 sequences are LGHDT and YNNKEL (reference sequence).

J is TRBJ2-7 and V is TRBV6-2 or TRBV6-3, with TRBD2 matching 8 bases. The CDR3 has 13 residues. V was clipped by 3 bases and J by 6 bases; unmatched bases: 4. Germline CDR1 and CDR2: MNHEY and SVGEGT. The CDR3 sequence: CASSYIRGGEQYF. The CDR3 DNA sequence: TGTGCCAGCAGTTATATCCGGGGGGGCGAGCAGTACTTC.

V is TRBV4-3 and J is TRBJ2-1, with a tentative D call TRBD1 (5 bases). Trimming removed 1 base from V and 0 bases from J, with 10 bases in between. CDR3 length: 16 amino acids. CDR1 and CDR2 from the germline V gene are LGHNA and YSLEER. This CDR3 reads CASSQGWGSSYNEQFF. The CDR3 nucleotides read TGCGCCAGCAGCCAAGGTTGGGGCTCCTCCTACAATGAGCAGTTCTTC.

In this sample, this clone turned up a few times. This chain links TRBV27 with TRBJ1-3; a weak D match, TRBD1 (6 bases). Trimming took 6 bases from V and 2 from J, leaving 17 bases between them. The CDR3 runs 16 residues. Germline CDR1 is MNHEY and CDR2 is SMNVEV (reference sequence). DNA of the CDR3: TGTGCCAGCAGGTCCCAGGGGTGGTTGGCTGGAAACACCATATATTTT. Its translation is CASRSQGWLAGNTIYF.

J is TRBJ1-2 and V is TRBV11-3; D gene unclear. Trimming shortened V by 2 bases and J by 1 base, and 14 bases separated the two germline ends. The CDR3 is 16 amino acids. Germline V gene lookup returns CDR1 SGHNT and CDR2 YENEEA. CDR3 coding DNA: TGTGCCAGCAGCTTAAACTTTCAATTTTATAACTATGGCTACACCTTC. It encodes CASSLNFQFYNYGYTF.

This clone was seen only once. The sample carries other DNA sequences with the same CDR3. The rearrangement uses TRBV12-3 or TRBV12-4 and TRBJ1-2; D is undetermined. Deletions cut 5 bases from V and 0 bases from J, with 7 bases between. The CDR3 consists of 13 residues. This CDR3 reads CASSPRANYGYTF. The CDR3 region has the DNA TGTGCCAGCAGTCCCCGGGCTAACTATGGCTACACCTTC.

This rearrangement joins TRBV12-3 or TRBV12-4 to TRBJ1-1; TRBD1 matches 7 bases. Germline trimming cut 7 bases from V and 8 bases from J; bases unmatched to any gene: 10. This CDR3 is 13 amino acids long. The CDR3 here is CASTGDRAKEAFF. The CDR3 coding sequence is TGTGCCAGCACCGGGGACAGAGCTAAAGAAGCTTTCTTT.

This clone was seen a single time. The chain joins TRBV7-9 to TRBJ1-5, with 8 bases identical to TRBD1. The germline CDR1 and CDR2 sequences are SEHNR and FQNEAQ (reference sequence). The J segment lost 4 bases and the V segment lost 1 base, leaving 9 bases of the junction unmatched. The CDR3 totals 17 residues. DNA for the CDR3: TGTGCCAGCAGCTTAGTTTCAGGGGGCCTCGGGAATCAGCCCCAGCATTTT. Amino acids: CASSLVSGGLGNQPQHF.

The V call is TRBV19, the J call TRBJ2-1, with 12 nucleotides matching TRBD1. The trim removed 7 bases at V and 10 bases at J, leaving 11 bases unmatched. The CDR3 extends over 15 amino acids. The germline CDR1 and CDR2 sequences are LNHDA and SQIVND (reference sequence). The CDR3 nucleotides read TGTGCCAGTACCCAGCCCCGGGACAGGGGGCAGGAGCAGTTCTTC. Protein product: CASTQPRDRGQEQFF.

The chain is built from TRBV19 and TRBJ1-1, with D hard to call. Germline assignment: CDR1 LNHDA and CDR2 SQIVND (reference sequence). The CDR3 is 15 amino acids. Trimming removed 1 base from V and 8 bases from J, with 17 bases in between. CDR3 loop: CASSIGQIAGTEAFF. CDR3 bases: TGTGCCAGTAGTATAGGTCAGATCGCGGGCACGGAAGCTTTCTTT.

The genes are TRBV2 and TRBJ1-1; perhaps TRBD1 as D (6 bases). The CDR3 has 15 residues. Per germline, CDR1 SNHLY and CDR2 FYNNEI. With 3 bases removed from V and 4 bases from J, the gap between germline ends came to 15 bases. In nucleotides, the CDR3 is TGTGCCAGCAGTGAGACGCTAACAGGGCTCACTGAAGCTTTCTTT. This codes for CASSETLTGLTEAFF. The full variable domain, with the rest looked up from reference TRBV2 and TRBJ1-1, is EPEVTQTPSHQVTQMGQEVILRCVPISNHLYFYWYRQILGQKVEFLVSFYNNEISEKSEIFDDQFSVERPDGSNFTLKIRSTKLEDSAMYFCASSETLTGLTEAFFGQGTRLTVV.

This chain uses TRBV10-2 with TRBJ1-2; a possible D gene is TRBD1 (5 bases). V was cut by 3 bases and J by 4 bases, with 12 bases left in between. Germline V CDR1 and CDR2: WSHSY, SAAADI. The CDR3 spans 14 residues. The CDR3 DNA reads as TGCGCCAGCAGTGAAGCGACAGTAGGCTATGGCTACACCTTC. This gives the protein CASSEATVGYGYTF.

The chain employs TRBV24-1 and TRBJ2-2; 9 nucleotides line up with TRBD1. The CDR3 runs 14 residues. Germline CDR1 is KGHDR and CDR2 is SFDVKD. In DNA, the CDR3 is TGTGCTTTGCGGAGACAGGGGGACACCGGGGAGCTGTTTTTT. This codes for CALRRQGDTGELFF.

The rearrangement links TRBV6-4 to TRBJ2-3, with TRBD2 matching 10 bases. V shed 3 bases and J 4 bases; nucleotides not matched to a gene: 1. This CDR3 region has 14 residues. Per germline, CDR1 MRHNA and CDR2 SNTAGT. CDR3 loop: CASSESGGADTQYF. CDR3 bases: TGTGCCAGCAGTGAAAGCGGGGGGGCAGATACGCAGTATTTT.

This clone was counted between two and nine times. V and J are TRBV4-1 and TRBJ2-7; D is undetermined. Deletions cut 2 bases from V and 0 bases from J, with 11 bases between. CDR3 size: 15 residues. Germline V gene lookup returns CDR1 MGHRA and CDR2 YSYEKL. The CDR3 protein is CASSQFRSSSYEQYF. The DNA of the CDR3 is TGCGCCAGCAGCCAATTTAGATCGAGCTCCTACGAGCAGTACTTC.

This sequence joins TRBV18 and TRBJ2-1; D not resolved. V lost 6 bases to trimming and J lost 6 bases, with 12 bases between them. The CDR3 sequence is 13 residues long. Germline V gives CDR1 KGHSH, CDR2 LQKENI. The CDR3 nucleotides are TGTGCCAGCTCCCCTTCACGTAGCAATGAGCAGTTCTTC. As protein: CASSPSRSNEQFF. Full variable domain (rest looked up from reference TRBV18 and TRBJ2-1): NAGVMQNPRHLVRRRGQEARLRCSPMKGHSHVYWYRQLPEEGLKFMVYLQKENIIDESGMPKERFSAEFPKEGPSILRIQQVVRGDSAAYFCASSPSRSNEQFFGPGTRLTVL.

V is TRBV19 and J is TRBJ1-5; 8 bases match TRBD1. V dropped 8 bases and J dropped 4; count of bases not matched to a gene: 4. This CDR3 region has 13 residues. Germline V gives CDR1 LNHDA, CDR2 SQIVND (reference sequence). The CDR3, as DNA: TGTGCCAGTTCCGGGACAGGAAATCAGCCCCAGCATTTT. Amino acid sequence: CASSGTGNQPQHF. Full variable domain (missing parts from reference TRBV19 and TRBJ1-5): DGGITQSPKYLFRKEGQNVTLSCEQNLNHDAMYWYRQDPGQGLRLIYYSQIVNDFQKGDIAEGYSVSREKKESFPLTVTSAQKNPTAFYLCASSGTGNQPQHFGDGTRLSIL.

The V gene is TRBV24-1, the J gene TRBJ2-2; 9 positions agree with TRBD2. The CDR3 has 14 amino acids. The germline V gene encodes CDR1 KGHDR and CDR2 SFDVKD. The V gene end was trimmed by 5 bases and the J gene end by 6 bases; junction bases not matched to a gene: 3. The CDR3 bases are TGTGCCACCAGTGGGACTAGCGAGTCCGGGGAGCTGTTTTTT. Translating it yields CATSGTSESGELFF.